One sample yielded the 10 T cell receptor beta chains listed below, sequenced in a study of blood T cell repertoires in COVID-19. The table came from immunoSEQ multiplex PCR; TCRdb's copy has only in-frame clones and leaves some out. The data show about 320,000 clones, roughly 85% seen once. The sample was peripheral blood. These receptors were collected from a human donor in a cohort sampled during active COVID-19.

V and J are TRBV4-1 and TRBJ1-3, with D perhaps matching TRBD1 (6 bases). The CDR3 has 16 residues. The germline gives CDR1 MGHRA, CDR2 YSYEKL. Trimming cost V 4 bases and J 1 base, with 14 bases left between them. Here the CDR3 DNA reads TGCGCCAGCAGCCCAATCCTAGGACAGTCTGGAAACACCATATATTTT. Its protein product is CASSPILGQSGNTIYF.

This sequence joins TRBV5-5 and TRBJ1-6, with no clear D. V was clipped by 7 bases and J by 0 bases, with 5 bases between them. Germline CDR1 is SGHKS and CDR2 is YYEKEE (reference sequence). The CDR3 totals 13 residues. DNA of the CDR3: TGTGCCAGCCTCAGCTCCTATAATTCACCCCTCCACTTT. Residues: CASLSSYNSPLHF.

CDR3 sequence (DNA): TGTGCCAGCAGCCGAGCGGGGGGGCCTGCAGATACGCAGTATTTT. Translation: CASSRAGGPADTQYF. This chain joins TRBV5-6 and TRBJ2-3; TRBD2 matches 10 bases. Per the germline V gene, CDR1 is SGHDT and CDR2 is YYEEEE. CDR3 length equals 15 residues. V was pared by 4 bases and J by 4 bases, with 6 bases of the junction left unmatched. The full variable domain, its missing parts supplied by reference TRBV5-6 and TRBJ2-3, is DAGVTQSPTHLIKTRGQQVTLRCSPKSGHDTVSWYQQALGQGPQFIFQYYEEEERQRGNFPDRFSGHQFPNYSSELNVNALLLGDSALYLCASSRAGGPADTQYFGPGTRLTVL.

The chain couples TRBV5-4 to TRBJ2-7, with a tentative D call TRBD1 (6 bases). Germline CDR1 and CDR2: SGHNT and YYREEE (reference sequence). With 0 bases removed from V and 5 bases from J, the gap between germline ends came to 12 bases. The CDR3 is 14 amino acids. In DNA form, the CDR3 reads TGTGCCAGCAGCTTGGGACAGGCTGTCCACGAGCAGTACTTC. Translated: CASSLGQAVHEQYF.

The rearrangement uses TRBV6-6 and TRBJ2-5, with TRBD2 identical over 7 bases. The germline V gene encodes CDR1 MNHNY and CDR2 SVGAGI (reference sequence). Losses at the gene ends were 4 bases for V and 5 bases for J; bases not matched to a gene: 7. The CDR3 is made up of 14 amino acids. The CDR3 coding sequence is TGTGCCAGCAGTTTACCCGGGGGGAGGGAGACCCAGTACTTC. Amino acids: CASSLPGGRETQYF.

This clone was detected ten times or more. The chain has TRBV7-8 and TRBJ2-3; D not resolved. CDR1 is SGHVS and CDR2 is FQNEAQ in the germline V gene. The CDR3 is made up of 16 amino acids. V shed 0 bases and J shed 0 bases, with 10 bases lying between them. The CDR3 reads CASSLARKRSTDTQYF. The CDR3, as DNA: TGTGCCAGCAGCTTAGCGCGAAAGAGAAGCACAGATACGCAGTATTTT.

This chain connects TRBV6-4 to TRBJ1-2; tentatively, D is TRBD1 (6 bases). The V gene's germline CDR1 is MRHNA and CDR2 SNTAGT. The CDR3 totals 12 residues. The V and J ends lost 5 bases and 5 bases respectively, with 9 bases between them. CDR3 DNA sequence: TGTGCCAGCAGTCGACAGGATTATGGCTACACCTTC. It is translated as CASSRQDYGYTF.

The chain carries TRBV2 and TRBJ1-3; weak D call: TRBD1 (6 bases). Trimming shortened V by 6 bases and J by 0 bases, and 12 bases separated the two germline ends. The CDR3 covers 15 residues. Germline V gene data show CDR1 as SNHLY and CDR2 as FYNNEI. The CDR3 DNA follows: TGTGCCAGCAGGGACAGAACAAACTCTGGAAACACCATATATTTT. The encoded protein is CASRDRTNSGNTIYF.

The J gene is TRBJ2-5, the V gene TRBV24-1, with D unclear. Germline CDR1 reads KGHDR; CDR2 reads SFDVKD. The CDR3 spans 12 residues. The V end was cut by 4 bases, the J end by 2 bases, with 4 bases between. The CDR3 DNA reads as TGTGCCACCAGTGACCATCAAGAGACCCAGTACTTC. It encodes CATSDHQETQYF.

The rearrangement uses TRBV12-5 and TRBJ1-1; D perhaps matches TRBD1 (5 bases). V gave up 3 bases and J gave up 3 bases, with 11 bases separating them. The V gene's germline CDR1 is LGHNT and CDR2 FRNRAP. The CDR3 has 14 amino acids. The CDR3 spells CASGFWGLHTEAFF. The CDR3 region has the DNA TGTGCTAGTGGTTTCTGGGGACTTCACACTGAAGCTTTCTTT.